A selection of T cell receptor beta chains follows, all from one sample in a study of CD8+ T cells in alopecia areata. TCRdb's copy holds only in-frame clones and misses some; the assay was immunoSEQ multiplex PCR. The table records about 74,000 clones, 29% of them present only once. The specimen comprised CD8+ T cells sorted from blood, sampled at week 4, from a patient treated with tofacitinib. The receptors come from a human donor with alopecia areata. Each CDR3 is given with its conserved first and last residue. Each record gives: V gene, CDR3 length, CDR3 protein.

v_gene: TRBV7-9
len: 15
CDR3aa: CASSPRVGPRNTIYF

v_gene: TRBV15
len: 15
CDR3aa: CATSRTTRVNTEAFF

v_gene: TRBV9
len: 15
CDR3aa: CASSPRGQESYEQYF

v_gene: TRBV30
len: 13
CDR3aa: CAWNVGNPDTQYF

v_gene: TRBV30
len: 15
CDR3aa: CAWSHGTGGGYEQYF

v_gene: TRBV9
len: 13
CDR3aa: CASSPRTRGTQYF

v_gene: TRBV29-1
len: 13
CDR3aa: CSVTSGNTGELFF

v_gene: TRBV27
len: 11
CDR3aa: CASSLGTEAFF

v_gene: TRBV7-2
len: 15
CDR3aa: CASSSWTSGSGEQYF

v_gene: TRBV6-5
len: 13
CDR3aa: CASSYVGAIDQYF

v_gene: TRBV27
len: 15
CDR3aa: CASSYNWARNYEQYF

v_gene: TRBV29-1
len: 13
CDR3aa: CSVQTSKGYEQYF

v_gene: TRBV29-1
len: 12
CDR3aa: CSVMGGRTEAFF

v_gene: TRBV29-1
len: 14
CDR3aa: CSVEDQGLYNEQFF

v_gene: TRBV5-6
len: 16
CDR3aa: CASSLGRDYSNQPQHF

v_gene: TRBV30
len: 12
CDR3aa: CAWSSGDGEQYF

v_gene: TRBV29-1
len: 13
CDR3aa: CSGRLAGGSEQYF

v_gene: TRBV27
len: 14
CDR3aa: CASSYSTGGDEQFF

v_gene: TRBV6-1
len: 11
CDR3aa: CASQDTGGYTF

v_gene: TRBV5-6
len: 13
CDR3aa: CASSLGRVDEQFF

v_gene: TRBV29-1
len: 14
CDR3aa: CSVQRRVMNTEAFF

v_gene: TRBV11-1
len: 14
CDR3aa: CASSLGGSNQPQHF

v_gene: TRBV2
len: 15
CDR3aa: CASSVGQAGGNTIYF

v_gene: TRBV9
len: 14
CDR3aa: CASSVEGRPGELFF

v_gene: TRBV30
len: 12
CDR3aa: CAWSGISETQYF

v_gene: TRBV7-9
len: 14
CDR3aa: CASSLQGPNQPQHF

v_gene: TRBV7-9
len: 16
CDR3aa: CASSMGFSVGKETQYF

v_gene: TRBV4-1
len: 19
CDR3aa: CASSQRWEIRSQGGGEQFF

v_gene: TRBV15
len: 15
CDR3aa: CATSNGLGSQNEQFF

v_gene: TRBV20-1
len: 11
CDR3aa: CSARDSYEQYF

v_gene: TRBV2
len: 14
CDR3aa: CASSGLAGDNEQFF

v_gene: TRBV28
len: 15
CDR3aa: CASSFSVRRPLSQHF

v_gene: TRBV30
len: 13
CDR3aa: CAWSVFGADEQYF

v_gene: TRBV9
len: 12
CDR3aa: CASSGTRSDYTF

v_gene: TRBV9
len: 14
CDR3aa: CASNPTGGGNTIYF

v_gene: TRBV29-1
len: 12
CDR3aa: CSVVQPDNGYTF

v_gene: TRBV25-1
len: 14
CDR3aa: CASSELGFGDTQYF